These T cell receptor beta chains were read from a single sample in a study of blood T cell repertoires in COVID-19. Assay used: immunoSEQ multiplex PCR; TCRdb lists only in-frame clones, some missing. The data hold about 330,000 clones, with around 80% observed a single time. Sequenced: peripheral blood. The receptors come from a woman in her forties or fifties with acute or convalescent COVID-19. The CDR3 runs from the conserved cysteine through the conserved F or W. The D gene is left open where the match is weak. Rows may omit the clone size; those that give it use once, few, many or a size class.

v_gene,j_gene,len,d_gene,abundance,CDR3nt,CDR3aa
TRBV30,TRBJ1-2,11,-,-,TGTGCCTGGCAGAGGAGTTATGGCTACACCTTC,CAWQRSYGYTF
TRBV13,TRBJ1-4,17,TRBD1,-,TGTGCCAGCAGCCCTTCGGACAGGGGAAGAACTAATGAAAAACTGTTTTTT,CASSPSDRGRTNEKLFF
TRBV5-1,TRBJ2-7,15,-,-,TGCGCCAGCAGCTTGGCCGGGGTTAGCTCCTACGAGCAGTACTTC,CASSLAGVSSYEQYF
TRBV7-9,TRBJ1-1,13,-,-,TGTGCCAGCAGCCCGAGCGGGAACACTGAAGCTTTCTTT,CASSPSGNTEAFF
TRBV19,TRBJ1-6,15,TRBD1,few,TGTGCCAGTAGTAGCACAGGGGGAATAGGATCACCCCTCCACTTT,CASSSTGGIGSPLHF
TRBV7-2,TRBJ2-3,14,-,-,TGTGCCAGCAGCGGGGTCTCGGCGGGGGATACGCAGTATTTT,CASSGVSAGDTQYF
TRBV4-1,TRBJ1-1,19,-,-,TGCGCCAGCAGCCACCACCTTTCCGACAGGACGACAAAAGGGACTGAAGCTTTCTTT,CASSHHLSDRTTKGTEAFF
TRBV7-9,TRBJ1-6,15,TRBD1,-,TGTGCCAGCAGCTTCGGACAGGTGGGGGATTCACCCCTCCACTTT,CASSFGQVGDSPLHF
TRBV5-5,TRBJ1-1,14,-,-,TGTGCCAGCAGCTTGTCGCAGGCGAACACTGAAGCTTTCTTT,CASSLSQANTEAFF
TRBV29-1,TRBJ1-1,14,-,-,TGCAGCGTTGAAGATCTTGACAGCGTCACGGCAGCTTTCTTT,CSVEDLDSVTAAFF
TRBV6-5,TRBJ2-5,11,-,-,TGTGCCAGCACCTCGTACGGGACCCAGTACTTC,CASTSYGTQYF
TRBV2,TRBJ2-1,18,TRBD2,-,TGTGCCAGCAGTGAAGGGGGACTAGCGGGAGTCTCCTACAATGAGCAGTTCTTC,CASSEGGLAGVSYNEQFF
TRBV11-3,TRBJ2-1,15,-,-,TGTGCCAGCAGCTTTAGGGGGAGCTCCTACAATGAGCAGTTCTTC,CASSFRGSSYNEQFF
TRBV5-4,TRBJ1-1,13,-,-,TGTGCCAGCAGCTTTAATCGACAGATTGAAGCTTTCTTT,CASSFNRQIEAFF
TRBV24-1,TRBJ2-1,16,TRBD1,-,TGTGCCACCAGTGAGGCCGGGACAGAGACGAGCAATGAGCAGTTCTTC,CATSEAGTETSNEQFF
TRBV30,TRBJ1-2,12,-,-,TGTGCCTGGACCATGTCCAACTATGGCTACACCTTC,CAWTMSNYGYTF
TRBV4-2,TRBJ2-5,19,TRBD2,-,TGTGCCAGCAGCCAAGCCATTGAGGTAGCTAGCGGGAAGCAAGAGACCCAGTACTTC,CASSQAIEVASGKQETQYF
TRBV30,TRBJ2-1,14,TRBD1,-,TGTGCCTGGGCCTCGACAGGGGTGGTCGATGAGCAGTTCTTC,CAWASTGVVDEQFF
TRBV5-4,TRBJ2-3,17,TRBD2,-,TGTGCCAGCAGCGACGGACTAGCGGGGGGGGCCACAGATACGCAGTATTTT,CASSDGLAGGATDTQYF
TRBV7-2,TRBJ1-5,15,-,once,TGTGCCAGCAGCTTAGTTTCGGTCAGCAATCAGCCCCAGCATTTT,CASSLVSVSNQPQHF
TRBV6-5,TRBJ2-3,15,-,-,TGTGCCAGCAAACCCACAGGGTTATTAACAGATACGCAGTATTTT,CASKPTGLLTDTQYF
TRBV28,TRBJ1-2,13,-,few,TGTGCCAGCAGGATCTGGAGTTCGGGTGGCTACACCTTC,CASRIWSSGGYTF
TRBV11-2,TRBJ1-1,13,TRBD1,-,TGTGCCAGCATCAAGACAGGGGTCACTGAAGCTTTCTTT,CASIKTGVTEAFF
TRBV19,TRBJ1-4,15,TRBD1,-,TGTGCCAGTAGCACCGAACAGGGGGCAGGTGAAAAACTGTTTTTT,CASSTEQGAGEKLFF
TRBV6-5,TRBJ1-1,14,TRBD1,-,TGTGCCAGCAGAAGAGGACAGGGAGGCACTGAAGCTTTCTTT,CASRRGQGGTEAFF
TRBV5-4,TRBJ2-1,15,-,-,TGTGCCAGCAGCTTAGCTAGCGCCTCTTACAATGAGCAGTTCTTC,CASSLASASYNEQFF
TRBV14,TRBJ2-5,16,TRBD1,-,TGTGCCAGCAGCCAAGATTTGACAGGGAGACAAGAGACCCAGTACTTC,CASSQDLTGRQETQYF
TRBV19,TRBJ1-2,15,TRBD1,-,TGTGCCAGTAGTATACGGGGACAGGGAACCTATGGCTACACCTTC,CASSIRGQGTYGYTF
TRBV6-2/TRBV6-3,TRBJ2-2,15,-,few,TGTGCCAGCAGTTATAAACCGAGAGGAACCGGGGAGCTGTTTTTT,CASSYKPRGTGELFF
TRBV30,TRBJ2-5,13,-,-,TGTGCCTGGACCCTAGGCATAGGAGAGACCCAGTACTTC,CAWTLGIGETQYF
TRBV7-3,TRBJ2-1,15,-,-,TGTGCCAGCAGCTCCAGCTACCGGGACTACAATGAGCAGTTCTTC,CASSSSYRDYNEQFF
TRBV5-4,TRBJ1-2,14,TRBD1,-,TGTGCCAGCAAACCGACAGGGTTAAACTATGGCTACACCTTC,CASKPTGLNYGYTF
TRBV10-1,TRBJ1-1,16,TRBD1,-,TGCGCCAGCAGTGAGTCCTATTACAGGGGGGACACTGAAGCTTTCTTT,CASSESYYRGDTEAFF
TRBV7-3,TRBJ2-3,14,-,-,TGTGCCAGCAGCTCGGCAGGGGCCACAGATACGCAGTATTTT,CASSSAGATDTQYF
TRBV9,TRBJ2-1,15,TRBD1,-,TGTGCCAGCAGCGCATTTACAGGGGTGCGCAATGAGCAGTTCTTC,CASSAFTGVRNEQFF
TRBV18,TRBJ2-3,15,-,-,TGTGCCAGCTCACCCTGGGAGAGGCTGTTCGATACGCAGTATTTT,CASSPWERLFDTQYF
TRBV30,TRBJ1-2,11,-,-,TGTGCCTGGAGTGGTCTAGGCGGCTACACCTTC,CAWSGLGGYTF
TRBV10-3,TRBJ2-2,13,TRBD1,-,TGTGCCACTTTGACAGGGGACACCGGGGAGCTGTTTTTT,CATLTGDTGELFF
TRBV2,TRBJ2-5,13,-,once,TGTGCCAGCAGTGAAAGGGGCGGTGAGACCCAGTACTTC,CASSERGGETQYF
TRBV29-1,TRBJ2-5,14,TRBD1,-,TGCAGCGTTGAAATACAGGGGACGAGAGAGACCCAGTACTTC,CSVEIQGTRETQYF
TRBV24-1,TRBJ1-5,13,-,few,TGTGCCACCAGTGATTTATCAGGACAGCCCCAGCATTTT,CATSDLSGQPQHF
TRBV6-2/TRBV6-3,TRBJ2-7,16,TRBD1,-,TGTGCCAGCAGTTACGATGCGGGACAGGCCCGCTACGAGCAGTACTTC,CASSYDAGQARYEQYF
TRBV5-1,TRBJ1-2,15,-,-,TGCGCCAGCAGCTTGGCCGACCCAATCGCGGGTGGCTACACCTTC,CASSLADPIAGGYTF
TRBV12-5,TRBJ1-1,14,-,-,TGTGCTAGTGGTTTGGTACCGGGGGAGACTGAAGCTTTCTTT,CASGLVPGETEAFF
TRBV4-1,TRBJ2-1,15,TRBD1,-,TGCGCCAGCAGCCTGGGACAGCGCGACTACAATGAGCAGTTCTTC,CASSLGQRDYNEQFF